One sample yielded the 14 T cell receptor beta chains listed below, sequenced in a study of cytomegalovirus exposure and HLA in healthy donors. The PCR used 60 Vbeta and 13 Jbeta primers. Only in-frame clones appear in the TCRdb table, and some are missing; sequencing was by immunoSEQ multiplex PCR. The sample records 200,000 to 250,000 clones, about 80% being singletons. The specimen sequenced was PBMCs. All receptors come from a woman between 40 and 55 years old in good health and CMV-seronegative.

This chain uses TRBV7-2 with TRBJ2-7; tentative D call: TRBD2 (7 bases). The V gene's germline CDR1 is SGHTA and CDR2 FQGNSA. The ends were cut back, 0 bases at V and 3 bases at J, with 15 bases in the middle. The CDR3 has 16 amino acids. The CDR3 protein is CASSLAPRGRVYEQYF. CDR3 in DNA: TGTGCCAGCAGCTTAGCGCCGAGGGGGAGGGTCTACGAGCAGTACTTC.

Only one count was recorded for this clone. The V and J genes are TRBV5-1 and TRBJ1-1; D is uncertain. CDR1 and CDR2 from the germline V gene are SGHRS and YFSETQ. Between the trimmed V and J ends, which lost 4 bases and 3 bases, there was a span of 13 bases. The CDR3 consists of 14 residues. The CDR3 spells CASSAGDGYTEAFF. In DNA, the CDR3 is TGCGCCAGCAGCGCGGGCGACGGATACACTGAAGCTTTCTTT.

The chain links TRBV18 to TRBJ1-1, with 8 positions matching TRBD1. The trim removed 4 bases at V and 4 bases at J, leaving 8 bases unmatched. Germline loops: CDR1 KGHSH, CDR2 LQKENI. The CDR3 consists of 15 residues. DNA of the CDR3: TGTGCCAGCTCACGTTCCCGACAGGGGCTCACTGAAGCTTTCTTT. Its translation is CASSRSRQGLTEAFF.

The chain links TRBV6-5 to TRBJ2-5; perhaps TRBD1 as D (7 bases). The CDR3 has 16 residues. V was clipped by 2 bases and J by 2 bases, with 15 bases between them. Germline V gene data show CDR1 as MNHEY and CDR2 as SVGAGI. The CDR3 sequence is CASSYGHRGGQETQYF. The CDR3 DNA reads TGTGCCAGCAGTTACGGGCACAGGGGAGGACAAGAGACCCAGTACTTC.

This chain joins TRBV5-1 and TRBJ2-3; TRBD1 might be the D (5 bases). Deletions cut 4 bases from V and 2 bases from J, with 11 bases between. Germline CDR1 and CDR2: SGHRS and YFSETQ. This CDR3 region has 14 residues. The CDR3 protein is CASSTTVNTDTQYF. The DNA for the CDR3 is TGCGCCAGCAGCACGACAGTAAACACAGATACGCAGTATTTT.

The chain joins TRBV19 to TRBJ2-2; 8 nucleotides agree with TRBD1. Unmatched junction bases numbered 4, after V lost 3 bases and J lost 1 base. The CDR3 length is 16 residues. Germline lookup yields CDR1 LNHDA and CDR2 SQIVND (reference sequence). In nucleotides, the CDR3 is TGTGCCAGTAGTATTCAGGGGGCGGTGAACACCGGGGAGCTGTTTTTT. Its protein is CASSIQGAVNTGELFF. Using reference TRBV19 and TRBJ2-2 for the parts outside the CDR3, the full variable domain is DGGITQSPKYLFRKEGQNVTLSCEQNLNHDAMYWYRQDPGQGLRLIYYSQIVNDFQKGDIAEGYSVSREKKESFPLTVTSAQKNPTAFYLCASSIQGAVNTGELFFGEGSRLTVL.

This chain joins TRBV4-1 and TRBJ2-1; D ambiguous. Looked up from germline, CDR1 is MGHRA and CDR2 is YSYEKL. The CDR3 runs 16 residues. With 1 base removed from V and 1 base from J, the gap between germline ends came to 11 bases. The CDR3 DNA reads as TGCGCCAGCAGCCAAGTTACTGCGTGGTCCTACAATGAGCAGTTCTTC. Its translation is CASSQVTAWSYNEQFF.

The CDR3 reads CASTFGSTPGNTIYF. The CDR3 nucleotides are TGTGCCAGTACTTTCGGGAGCACCCCTGGAAACACCATATATTTT. J is TRBJ1-3 and V is TRBV9; D remains unclear. Looked up from germline, CDR1 is SGDLS and CDR2 is YYNGEE. This CDR3 is 15 amino acids long. Trimming cost V 8 bases and J 2 bases, with 17 bases left between them.

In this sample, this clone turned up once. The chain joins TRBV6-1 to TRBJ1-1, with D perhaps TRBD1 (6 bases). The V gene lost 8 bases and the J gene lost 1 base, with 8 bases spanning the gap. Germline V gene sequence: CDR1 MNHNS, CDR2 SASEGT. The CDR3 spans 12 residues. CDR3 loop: CASLQGNTEAFF. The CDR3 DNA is TGTGCCAGCTTACAGGGGAACACTGAAGCTTTCTTT.

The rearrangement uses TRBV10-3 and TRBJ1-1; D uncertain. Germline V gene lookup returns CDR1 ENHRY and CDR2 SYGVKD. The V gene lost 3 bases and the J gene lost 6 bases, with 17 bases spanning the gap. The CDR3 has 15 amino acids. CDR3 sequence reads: CAISDKAWGGPEAFF. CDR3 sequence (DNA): TGTGCCATCAGTGACAAGGCATGGGGAGGCCCTGAAGCTTTCTTT.

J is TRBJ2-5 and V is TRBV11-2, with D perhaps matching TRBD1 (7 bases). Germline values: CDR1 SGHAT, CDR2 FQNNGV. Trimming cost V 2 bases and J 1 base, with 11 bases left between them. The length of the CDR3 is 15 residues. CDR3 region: CASSLWRDSQETQYF. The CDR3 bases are TGTGCCAGCAGCTTATGGAGGGACAGCCAAGAGACCCAGTACTTC. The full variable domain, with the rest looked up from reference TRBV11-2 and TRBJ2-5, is EAGVAQSPRYKIIEKRQSVAFWCNPISGHATLYWYQQILGQGPKLLIQFQNNGVVDDSQLPKDRFSAERLKGVDSTLKIQPAKLEDSAVYLCASSLWRDSQETQYFGPGTRLLVL.

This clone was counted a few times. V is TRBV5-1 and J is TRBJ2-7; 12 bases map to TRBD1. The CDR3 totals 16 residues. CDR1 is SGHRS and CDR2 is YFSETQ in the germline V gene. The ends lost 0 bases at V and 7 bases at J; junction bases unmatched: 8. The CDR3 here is CASSLGRGQGAGEQYF. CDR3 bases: TGCGCCAGCAGCTTGGGCCGGGGACAGGGGGCGGGTGAGCAGTACTTC.

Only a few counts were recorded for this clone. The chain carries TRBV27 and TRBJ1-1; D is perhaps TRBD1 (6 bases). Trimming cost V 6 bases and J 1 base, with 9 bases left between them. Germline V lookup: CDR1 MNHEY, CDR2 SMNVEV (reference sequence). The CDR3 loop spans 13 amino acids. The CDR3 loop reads CASRFRGNTEAFF. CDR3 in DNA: TGTGCCAGCAGATTCAGGGGGAACACTGAAGCTTTCTTT.

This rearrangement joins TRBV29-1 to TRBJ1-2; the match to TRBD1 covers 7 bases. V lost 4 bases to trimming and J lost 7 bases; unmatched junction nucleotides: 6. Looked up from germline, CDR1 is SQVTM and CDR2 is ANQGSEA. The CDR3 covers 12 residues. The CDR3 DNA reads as TGCAGCGTTGGGGACAGTGTCACTGGCTACACCTTC. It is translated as CSVGDSVTGYTF.